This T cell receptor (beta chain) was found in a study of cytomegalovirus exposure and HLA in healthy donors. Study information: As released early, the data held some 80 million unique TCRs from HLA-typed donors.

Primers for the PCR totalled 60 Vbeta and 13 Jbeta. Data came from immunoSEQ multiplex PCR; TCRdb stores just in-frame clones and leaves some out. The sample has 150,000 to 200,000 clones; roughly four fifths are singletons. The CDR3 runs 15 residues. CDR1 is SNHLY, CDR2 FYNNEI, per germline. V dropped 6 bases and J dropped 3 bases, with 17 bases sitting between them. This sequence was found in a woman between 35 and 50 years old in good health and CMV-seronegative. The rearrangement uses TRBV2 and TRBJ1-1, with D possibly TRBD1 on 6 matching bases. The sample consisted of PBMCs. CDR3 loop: CASRDLTGYDTEAFF. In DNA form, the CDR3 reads TGTGCCAGCAGGGACCTTACAGGGTATGACACTGAAGCTTTCTTT.